These T cell receptor beta chains were read from a single sample in a study of T cells expressing NK-cell markers. No DNA is given; TCRdb re-called the 5' RACE reads and lists each CDR3 protein once. The sample's table shows 500,000 to 600,000 distinct CDR3 sequences. The sequenced material came from blood T cells: a sorted CD56 or NKG2C T cell subset, CD4+ or CD8+ T cells, or bulk PBMC T cells (not recorded which). These receptors came from a man aged 18 to 29 in good health. The CDR3 runs from the conserved cysteine through the conserved F or W.

J | V | CDR3
TRBJ2-7 | TRBV4-3 | CASSQGAGITYEQYF
TRBJ1-5 | TRBV27 | CASSPTSANQPQHF
TRBJ2-7 | TRBV12-3/TRBV12-4 | CASRLIGTGEYEQYF
TRBJ2-7 | TRBV12-3/TRBV12-4 | CASSDLAGKAEQYF
TRBJ1-4 | TRBV5-5 | CASRRGSSNEKLFF
TRBJ2-1 | TRBV3-1 | CASSQERGGPLEQFF
TRBJ2-5 | TRBV5-5 | CASSLAQVQETQYF
TRBJ1-4 | TRBV18 | CASSQRSGTPSLLGKLFF
TRBJ1-4 | TRBV10-3 | CAISEGAQPNEKLFF
TRBJ1-1 | TRBV7-9 | CASSNRDTEAFF
TRBJ1-2 | TRBV6-5 | CASSYSTESYGYTF
TRBJ1-2 | TRBV15 | CATSSGTANGYTF
TRBJ1-6 | TRBV28 | CASSLNTYNSPLHF
TRBJ2-1 | TRBV24-1 | CATSDLTGGQFF
TRBJ1-6 | TRBV11-2 | CASSLFSSGGSPLHF
TRBJ1-1 | TRBV7-9 | CASSALQGGNTEAFF
TRBJ2-3 | TRBV5-1 | CASNPGREPRDTQYF
TRBJ2-3 | TRBV20-1 | CSASIPQGTDTQYF
TRBJ2-7 | TRBV7-2 | CASSLLAGYYEQYF
TRBJ1-6 | TRBV19 | CASSGDRKNSPLHF
TRBJ2-5 | TRBV10-3 | CAAHGAGVETQYF
TRBJ2-2 | TRBV7-7 | CASSSRPLAGVTGELFF
TRBJ2-1 | TRBV15 | CATSTTTENNEQFF
TRBJ2-1 | TRBV20-1 | CSARDRGPNEQFF
TRBJ2-5 | TRBV9 | CASSVDSSLERGKETQYF
TRBJ1-6 | TRBV6-5 | CASSYLRPGQRRNSPLHF
TRBJ2-2 | TRBV29-1 | CSVVIGGRNTGELFF
TRBJ2-2 | TRBV3-1 | CASSQATSGRAVGELFF
TRBJ2-1 | TRBV12-3/TRBV12-4 | CASSLTHYNEQFF
TRBJ2-1 | TRBV12-3/TRBV12-4 | CASSLLGLAPIGQFF
TRBJ2-1 | TRBV6-1 | CASSLDWGEVNNEQFF
TRBJ1-2 | TRBV24-1 | CATSDSAREYTF
TRBJ2-1 | TRBV4-1 | CASSQDRNLKAEQFF
TRBJ2-7 | TRBV7-2 | CASTPLRYEQYF
TRBJ1-6 | TRBV27 | CASSWGANSPLHF
TRBJ2-7 | TRBV27 | CASSLGPHYEQYF
TRBJ2-1 | TRBV11-2 | CASSLGFENGNEQFF
TRBJ2-3 | TRBV7-3 | CASSAVSGSAADTQYF
TRBJ2-1 | TRBV9 | CASSESRLAGGRGQFF